Each of the 22 T cell receptor beta chains below was sequenced from the same sample in a study of glioma-infiltrating T cells (TCRdb year 2016). Sequenced using an Illumina MiSeq. The iRepertoire nested amplicon-rescue multiplex PCR (arm-PCR) platform was used to amplify TCR alpha and beta CDR3 regions from RNA. TCRdb trimmed the raw reads at Q25, called clones with MiXCR and kept productive beta chains. Each entry merges the rows of one CDR3 protein and shows their most common DNA and genes. The sample has about 190,000 distinct CDR3 sequences on record, roughly 32% of them singletons. Clones ranked in the top ten supply roughly 21% of the sample. Sequencing used glioma tissue, nonneoplastic brain tissue, or PBMCs (not recorded which). These receptors were taken from a human donor with low-grade glioma or glioblastoma, undergoing nonglioma brain surgery, or in good health (not recorded which).

This clonotype was recorded at least ten times. The chain uses TRBV7-9 and TRBJ2-2; D is ambiguous. CDR3 length equals 13 residues. Trimming stripped 5 bases from V and 3 bases from J, with 7 bases between. Germline V gene lookup returns CDR1 SEHNR and CDR2 FQNEAQ (reference sequence). Here the CDR3 reads CASSVGYTGELFF. The CDR3 region has the DNA TGTGCCAGCAGCGTCGGATACACCGGGGAGCTGTTTTTT.

This clonotype was detected only a few times. The rearrangement joins TRBV12-3 or TRBV12-4 to TRBJ2-1; no firm D call. CDR3 size: 11 residues. The V end was cut by 8 bases, the J end by 8 bases, with 10 bases between. Here the CDR3 DNA reads TGTGCCAGCGCTTCGTACCATGAGCAGTTCTTC. Encoded protein: CASASYHEQFF.

This clonotype has ten or more counts. As DNA, the CDR3 is TGCGCCAGCAGCCAAGATGTGGGCAGGCATCAGCCCCAGCATTTT. Translation: CASSQDVGRHQPQHF. The rearrangement joins TRBV4-1 to TRBJ1-5, with unresolved D. Trimming removed 0 bases at V and 5 bases at J, with 11 bases between. Germline V lookup: CDR1 MGHRA, CDR2 YSYEKL. The CDR3 contains 15 residues.

To note about this clonotype: The junction differs from germline at one of its ends, possibly a read error. The genes are TRBV29-1 and TRBJ2-7; 10 nucleotides line up with TRBD2. The CDR3 consists of 14 residues. CDR1 is SQVTM, CDR2 ANQGSEA, per germline. The CDR3 reads CSVSRTSGSYEQHF. DNA for the CDR3: TGCAGCGTTTCCCGGACTAGCGGATCCTACGAGCAGCACTTC.

This clonotype turned up a few times. The chain joins TRBV29-1 to TRBJ2-2; D gene uncertain. There are 11 residues in the CDR3. CDR1 is SQVTM and CDR2 is ANQGSEA in the germline V gene. V was shortened by 4 bases and J by 3 bases, with 3 bases between the two germline ends. The CDR3: CSVVYTGELFF. For the CDR3, the DNA is TGCAGCGTTGTTTACACCGGGGAGCTGTTTTTT.

A note on this clonotype: A much larger clone differs by one base, so this may be a read error. The CDR3 end shows no conserved phenylalanine or tryptophan, and so a read error is likely. CDR3 sequence reads: CASGSGQGGYNEQFL. In nucleotides, the CDR3 is TGTGCTAGTGGTTCAGGACAGGGTGGGTACAATGAGCAGTTCTTA. The chain uses TRBV12-5 and TRBJ2-1; TRBD1 agrees at 8 bases. J was trimmed by 4 bases and V by 4 bases; bases with no gene match: 6. CDR3 length equals 15 residues. CDR1 LGHNT and CDR2 FRNRAP come from the germline V gene.

The chain joins TRBV5-6 to TRBJ2-7, with 7 positions matching TRBD1. Germline values: CDR1 SGHDT, CDR2 YYEEEE. With V trimmed by 6 bases and J by 4 bases, 7 bases remained unmatched. This CDR3 is 13 amino acids long. The CDR3 protein is CASTHRDSYEQYF. The CDR3, as DNA: TGTGCCAGCACCCACCGGGACAGTTACGAGCAGTACTTC. Complete variable domain (other parts from reference TRBV5-6 and TRBJ2-7): DAGVTQSPTHLIKTRGQQVTLRCSPKSGHDTVSWYQQALGQGPQFIFQYYEEEERQRGNFPDRFSGHQFPNYSSELNVNALLLGDSALYLCASTHRDSYEQYFGPGTRLTVT.

This clonotype turned up a few times. The chain couples TRBV7-2 to TRBJ2-7; 9 bases align to TRBD1. The CDR3 spans 14 residues. The germline V gene has CDR1 SGHTA and CDR2 FQGNSA. The V segment lost 3 bases and the J segment 4 bases; nucleotides outside the gene matches: 4. CDR3 in amino acids: CASSLGQGEYEQYF. The CDR3 coding sequence is TGTGCCAGCAGCTTGGGACAGGGCGAGTACGAGCAGTACTTC.

The V gene is TRBV19, the J gene TRBJ1-2; D is ambiguous. This CDR3 spans 14 amino acids. Looked up from germline, CDR1 is LNHDA and CDR2 is SQIVND (reference sequence). Trimming removed 7 bases at V and 1 base at J, with 13 bases between. CDR3 coding DNA: TGTGCCAGTACCCCGACAAGGGATAACTATGGCTACACCTTC. Protein: CASTPTRDNYGYTF. The variable domain in full, with the rest retrieved from reference TRBV19 and TRBJ1-2, is DGGITQSPKYLFRKEGQNVTLSCEQNLNHDAMYWYRQDPGQGLRLIYYSQIVNDFQKGDIAEGYSVSREKKESFPLTVTSAQKNPTAFYLCASTPTRDNYGYTFGSGTRLTVV.

Many counts were recorded for this clonotype. This sequence joins TRBV11-2 and TRBJ2-3; 16 positions match TRBD2. J gave up 0 bases and V 5 bases, and 2 bases lay outside the gene matches. Germline lookup yields CDR1 SGHAT and CDR2 FQNNGV. The CDR3 sequence is 17 residues long. The CDR3 bases are TGTGCCAGCAGCGCGGGACTAGCGGGAGGGAGCACAGATACGCAGTATTTT. This translates into CASSAGLAGGSTDTQYF.

This sequence joins TRBV19 and TRBJ2-7; a possible D gene is TRBD2 (6 bases). CDR1 and CDR2 (germline): LNHDA, SQIVND (reference sequence). The CDR3 has 12 residues. V was clipped by 9 bases and J by 6 bases, with 15 bases between them. Here the CDR3 DNA reads TGTGCCAGACAGGCGGGAATTGGCGAGCAGTACTTC. This encodes CARQAGIGEQYF.

This rearrangement joins TRBV7-8 to TRBJ2-7; perhaps TRBD2 as D (6 bases). The CDR3 contains 15 residues. Trimming shortened V by 7 bases and J by 5 bases, and 21 bases separated the two germline ends. Germline V gene data show CDR1 as SGHVS and CDR2 as FQNEAQ. The DNA for the CDR3 is TGTGCCAGCATCTTCCCTCTTGCGGGATCGCACGAGCAGTACTTC. It yields the protein CASIFPLAGSHEQYF.

The gene calls are TRBV11-2 and TRBJ2-3; D is unclear. Germline loops: CDR1 SGHAT, CDR2 FQNNGV. The V gene lost 6 bases and the J gene lost 4 bases, with 20 bases spanning the gap. The CDR3 length is 16 residues. CDR3 region: CASSHSRFSVADTQYF. The CDR3 region has the DNA TGTGCCAGCAGTCACTCTAGATTTAGTGTTGCAGATACGCAGTATTTT.

This clonotype was counted many times. The chain links TRBV10-3 to TRBJ1-1, with 7 bases matching TRBD1. Looked up from germline, CDR1 is ENHRY and CDR2 is SYGVKD. This CDR3 region has 13 residues. The trim removed 7 bases at V and 0 bases at J, leaving 2 bases unmatched. The CDR3, as DNA: TGTGCCATCAAAGGGACAGTGAACACTGAAGCTTTCTTT. It specifies CAIKGTVNTEAFF.

The V and J genes are TRBV29-1 and TRBJ2-7, with a possible D match to TRBD2 (5 bases). V lost 3 bases and J 6 bases, leaving 15 bases between the germline ends. This CDR3 contains 13 residues. CDR1 and CDR2 (germline): SQVTM, ANQGSEA. Here the CDR3 reads CSVETDLSREQYF. CDR3 nucleotides: TGCAGCGTTGAGACGGACTTAAGCCGCGAGCAGTACTTC.

Notes on this clonotype: One junction end does not reproduce the germline sequence, and a read error may be involved. This chain connects TRBV12-3 or TRBV12-4 to TRBJ2-3; TRBD2 aligns across 13 bases. This CDR3 contains 19 residues. The CDR3 coding sequence is TGTGCCAGCAATTCTCCCCTCACAGGGACTAGCGGGATCTCAGATAAGCAGTATTTT. It yields the protein CASNSPLTGTSGISDKQYF.

This clonotype was seen many times. The junction departs from the called germline gene at one end, perhaps through a read error. CDR3: CASSLSQMNTGELFF. CDR3 DNA: TGTGCTAGCAGCTTAAGTCAGATGAACACCGGGGAGCTGTTTTTT. V gene TRBV7-7 combines with J gene TRBJ2-2; D is undetermined. CDR3 length: 15 residues. CDR1 is SSHAT, CDR2 FNYEAQ, per germline (reference sequence).

This clonotype was picked up many times. The V call is TRBV29-1, the J call TRBJ2-1, with TRBD2 identical over 15 bases. CDR1 is SQVTM, CDR2 ANQGSEA, per germline. CDR3 length: 18 amino acids. With 1 base clipped from V and 9 bases from J, the junction kept 13 bases outside the gene matches. CDR3 sequence: CSVEGKPRTSGRGFEQFF. The CDR3 DNA reads TGCAGCGTTGAAGGGAAACCGAGGACTAGCGGGAGGGGGTTTGAGCAGTTCTTC.

This clonotype was found many times. The genes are TRBV10-3 and TRBJ2-3, with D possibly being TRBD2 (5 bases). Trimming left V 3 bases short and J 2 bases short, with 15 bases between. The germline V gene encodes CDR1 ENHRY and CDR2 SYGVKD. There are 16 residues in the CDR3. CDR3 protein: CAISDGSGGPTDTQYF. In DNA form, the CDR3 reads TGTGCCATCAGTGATGGGAGTGGTGGGCCCACAGATACGCAGTATTTT.

Remarks on this clonotype: Because the CDR3 is missing its conserved closing phenylalanine or tryptophan, this is likely a read error. The chain has TRBV6-1 and TRBJ2-1; 8 bases are shared with TRBD2. Germline V gene lookup returns CDR1 MNHNS and CDR2 SASEGT. This CDR3 spans 16 amino acids. CDR3 loop: CASGEEPTSGYSEQFL. CDR3 in DNA: TGTGCCAGTGGGGAAGAGCCAACTAGCGGATACAGTGAGCAGTTCCTC.

Only a few counts were recorded for this clonotype. CDR3 sequence (DNA): TGTGCCAGCAGCGTAGATGGACAGAGCAATCAGCCCCAGCATTTT. This sequence encodes CASSVDGQSNQPQHF. The J gene is TRBJ1-5, the V gene TRBV9; weak D call: TRBD1 (6 bases). With 0 bases removed from V and 1 base from J, the gap between germline ends came to 8 bases. This CDR3 has 15 amino acids. Germline V gene lookup returns CDR1 SGDLS and CDR2 YYNGEE.

The chain carries TRBV20-1 and TRBJ1-2, with D possibly TRBD1 on 6 matching bases. CDR1 is DFQATT, CDR2 SNEGSKA, per germline (reference sequence). CDR3 length: 13 amino acids. Trimming took off 6 bases at V and 7 bases at J, with 18 bases between the two ends. CDR3 coding DNA: TGCAGTGCCTTCCCCGAGGGGGGATGTGGCTACACCTTC. Its protein is CSAFPEGGCGYTF.